The next 2 T cell receptor beta chains were all read from a single sample in a study of T cells after yellow fever vaccination. TCRdb itself ran the 5' RACE reads through MiXCR, one entry per CDR3 protein. The sample records about 500,000 distinct CDR3 sequences, about 17% being singletons. Sequences were derived from PBMCs, sampled more than 4 days after the first yellow fever vaccination. Source of these receptors: a man between 18 and 35 years old who received the YFV17D yellow fever vaccine.

This clonotype turned up a few times. The gene calls are TRBV27 and TRBJ2-2, with D hard to call. Trimming took 3 bases from V and 4 from J, leaving 6 bases between them. The CDR3 is 13 residues long. From germline, CDR1 is MNHEY and CDR2 SMNVEV (reference sequence). This chain's CDR3 is CASSFFRTGELFF. The CDR3 nucleotides are TGTGCCAGCAGTTTTTTTCGCACCGGGGAGCTGTTTTTT.

DNA of the CDR3: TGTGCCAGCAGTGGACAGGGCGCCAATGAAAAACTGTTTTTT. Translation: CASSGQGANEKLFF. This rearrangement joins TRBV6-1 to TRBJ1-4; 7 bases agree with TRBD1. J gave up 5 bases and V 4 bases, and 4 bases lay outside the gene matches. Germline V gene sequence: CDR1 MNHNS, CDR2 SASEGT. There are 14 residues in the CDR3.